A single sample gave rise to the 2 T cell receptor beta chains below, sequenced in a study of cytomegalovirus exposure and HLA in healthy donors (dated by TCRdb to the late 2010s). Library generation was performed with the immunoSEQ multiplex PCR assay. For the multiplex PCR, a mixture combining 60 forward primers for TCR Vbeta segments and 13 reverse primers for TCR Jbeta segments was used. TCRdb mirrors the immuneACCESS table, restricted to in-frame sequences. Some clones are absent from its copies; in checked studies, under half trace to an unresolved V gene, and the reason for the others is unknown. The sample yields under 150,000 clones; 50% to 75% were counted once. The top ten hold roughly 2.5% of the sample. Sequenced: PBMCs. The receptor source for this set is a woman aged 40 to 50 in good health and CMV-seronegative.

The rearrangement links TRBV7-8 to TRBJ1-5, with D possibly being TRBD1 (5 bases). The CDR3 totals 16 residues. With 1 base removed from V and 1 base from J, the gap between germline ends came to 11 bases. Germline lookup yields CDR1 SGHVS and CDR2 FQNEAQ. In DNA form, the CDR3 reads TGTGCCAGCAGCTTAGAGGGACTTAGGAGCAATCAGCCCCAGCATTTT. It is translated as CASSLEGLRSNQPQHF.

This chain connects TRBV4-3 to TRBJ1-1; TRBD1 matches 10 bases. The CDR3 is 14 residues long. J was trimmed by 11 bases and V by 3 bases; bases with no gene match: 9. Germline lookup yields CDR1 LGHNA and CDR2 YSLEER. CDR3 in amino acids: CASSQTGTGVTAFF. The CDR3 region has the DNA TGCGCCAGCAGCCAGACCGGGACAGGGGTTACGGCTTTCTTT.